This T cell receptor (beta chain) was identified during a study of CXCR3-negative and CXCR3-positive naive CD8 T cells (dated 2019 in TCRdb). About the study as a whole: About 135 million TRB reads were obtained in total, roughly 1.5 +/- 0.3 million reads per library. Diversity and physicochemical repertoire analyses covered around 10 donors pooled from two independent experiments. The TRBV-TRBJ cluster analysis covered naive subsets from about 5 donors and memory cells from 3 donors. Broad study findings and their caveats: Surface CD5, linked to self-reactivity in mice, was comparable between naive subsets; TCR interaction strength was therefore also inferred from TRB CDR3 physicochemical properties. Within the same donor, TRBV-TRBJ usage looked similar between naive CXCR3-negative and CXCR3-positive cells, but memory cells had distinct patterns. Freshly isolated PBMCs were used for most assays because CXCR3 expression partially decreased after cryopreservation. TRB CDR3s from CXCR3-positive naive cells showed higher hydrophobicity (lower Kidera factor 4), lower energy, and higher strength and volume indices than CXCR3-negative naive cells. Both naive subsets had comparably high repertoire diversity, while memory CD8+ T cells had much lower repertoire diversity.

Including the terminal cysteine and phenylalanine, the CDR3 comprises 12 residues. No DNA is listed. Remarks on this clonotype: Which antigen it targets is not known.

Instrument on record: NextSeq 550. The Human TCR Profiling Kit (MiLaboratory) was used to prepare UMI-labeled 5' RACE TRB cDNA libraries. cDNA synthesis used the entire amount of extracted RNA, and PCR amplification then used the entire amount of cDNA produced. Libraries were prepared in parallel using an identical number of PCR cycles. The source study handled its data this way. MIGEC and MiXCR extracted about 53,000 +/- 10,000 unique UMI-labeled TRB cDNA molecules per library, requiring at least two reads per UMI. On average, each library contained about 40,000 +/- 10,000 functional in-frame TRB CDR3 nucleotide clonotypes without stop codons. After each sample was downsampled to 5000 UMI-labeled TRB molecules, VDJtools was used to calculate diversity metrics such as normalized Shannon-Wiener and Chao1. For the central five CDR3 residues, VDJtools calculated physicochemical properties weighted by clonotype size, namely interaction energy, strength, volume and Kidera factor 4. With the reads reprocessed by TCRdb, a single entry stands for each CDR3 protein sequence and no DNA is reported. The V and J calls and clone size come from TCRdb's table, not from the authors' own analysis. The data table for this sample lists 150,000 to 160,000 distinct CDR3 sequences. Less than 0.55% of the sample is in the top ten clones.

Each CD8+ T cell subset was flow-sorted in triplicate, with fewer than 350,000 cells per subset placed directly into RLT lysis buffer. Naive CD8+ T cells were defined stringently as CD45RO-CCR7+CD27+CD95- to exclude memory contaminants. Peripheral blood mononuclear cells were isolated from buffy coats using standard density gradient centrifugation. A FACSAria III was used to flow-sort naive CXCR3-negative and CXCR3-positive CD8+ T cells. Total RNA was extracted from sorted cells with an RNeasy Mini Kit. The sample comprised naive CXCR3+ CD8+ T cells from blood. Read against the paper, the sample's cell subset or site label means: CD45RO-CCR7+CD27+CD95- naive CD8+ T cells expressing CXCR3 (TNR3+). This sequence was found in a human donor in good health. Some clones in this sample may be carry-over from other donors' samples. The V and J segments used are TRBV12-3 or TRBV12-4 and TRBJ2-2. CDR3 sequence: CASNANTGELFF.